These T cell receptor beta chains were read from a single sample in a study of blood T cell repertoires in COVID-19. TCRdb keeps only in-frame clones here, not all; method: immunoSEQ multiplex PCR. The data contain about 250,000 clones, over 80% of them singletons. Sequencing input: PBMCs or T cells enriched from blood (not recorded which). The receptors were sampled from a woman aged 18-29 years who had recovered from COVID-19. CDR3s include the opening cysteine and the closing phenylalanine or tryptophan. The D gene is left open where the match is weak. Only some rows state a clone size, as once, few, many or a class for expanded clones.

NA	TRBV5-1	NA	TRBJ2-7	CASSPPGGYEQYF	TGCGCCAGCAGTCCGCCGGGTGGTTACGAGCAGTACTTC
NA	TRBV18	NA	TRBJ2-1	CASSPFGYASAHGNEQFF	TGTGCCAGCTCACCATTCGGGTACGCTAGCGCTCACGGCAATGAGCAGTTCTTC
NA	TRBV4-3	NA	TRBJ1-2	CASSQLGDYGYTF	TGCGCCAGCAGCCAACTCGGGGACTATGGCTACACCTTC
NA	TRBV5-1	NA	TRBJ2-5	CASSRVWGGQETQYF	TGCGCCAGCAGCCGCGTCTGGGGAGGCCAAGAGACCCAGTACTTC
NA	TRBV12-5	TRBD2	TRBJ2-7	CASGLAPGGYEQYF	TGTGCTAGTGGTTTGGCTCCGGGGGGCTACGAGCAGTACTTC
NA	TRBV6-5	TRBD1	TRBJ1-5	CASTPRGLGDQPQHF	TGTGCCAGCACCCCGAGGGGGCTGGGGGATCAGCCCCAGCATTTT
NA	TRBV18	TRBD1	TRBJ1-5	CASSPPQGARDQPQHF	TGTGCCAGCTCACCACCTCAGGGGGCAAGGGATCAGCCCCAGCATTTT
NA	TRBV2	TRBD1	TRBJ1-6	CASNDRDYNSPLHF	TGTGCCAGCAACGACAGGGACTATAATTCACCCCTCCACTTT
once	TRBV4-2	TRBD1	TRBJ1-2	CASSLPDRGDGYTF	TGTGCCAGCAGCCTGCCCGACAGGGGGGATGGCTACACCTTC
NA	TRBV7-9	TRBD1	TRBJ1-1	CASSLAGTAFMNTEAFF	TGTGCCAGCAGCTTAGCAGGGACAGCTTTTATGAACACTGAAGCTTTCTTT
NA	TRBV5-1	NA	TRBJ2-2	CASREPLIGELFF	TGCGCCAGCAGGGAGCCTTTAATCGGGGAGCTGTTTTTT
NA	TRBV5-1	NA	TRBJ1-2	CASSLGPQGSYGYTF	TGCGCCAGCAGCTTGGGTCCCCAGGGGTCCTATGGCTACACCTTC
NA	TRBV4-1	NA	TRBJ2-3	CASSQELQEVKEADTQYF	TGCGCCAGCAGCCAAGAGTTGCAAGAGGTTAAGGAGGCAGATACGCAGTATTTT
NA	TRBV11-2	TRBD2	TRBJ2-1	CASSLTGRDNEQFF	TGTGCCAGCAGCTTAACCGGGAGGGACAATGAGCAGTTCTTC
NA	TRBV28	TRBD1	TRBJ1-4	CARNLDRGREKLFF	TGTGCCAGGAACTTAGACAGGGGCAGGGAAAAACTGTTTTTT
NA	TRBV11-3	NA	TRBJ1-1	CASRRGTNTEAFF	TGTGCCAGCAGGCGGGGGACGAACACTGAAGCTTTCTTT
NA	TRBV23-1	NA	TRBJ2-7	CASSGQGSYEQYF	TGCGCCAGCAGTGGGCAGGGGTCCTACGAGCAGTACTTC
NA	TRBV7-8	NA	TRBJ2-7	CASSLFSSYEQYF	TGTGCCAGCAGCTTATTTAGTTCCTACGAGCAGTACTTC
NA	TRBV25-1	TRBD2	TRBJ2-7	CASSDLAGATYEQYF	TGTGCCAGCAGTGACCTAGCGGGAGCTACCTACGAGCAGTACTTC
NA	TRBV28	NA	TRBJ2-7	CASRPQGSYEQYF	TGTGCCAGCAGACCCCAGGGGTCCTACGAGCAGTACTTC
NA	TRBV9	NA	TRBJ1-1	CASSVGQYTEAFF	TGTGCCAGCAGCGTAGGACAGTACACTGAAGCTTTCTTT
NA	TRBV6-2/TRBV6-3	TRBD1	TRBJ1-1	CASSLTGTGLSNTEAFF	TGTGCCAGCAGTCTAACCGGGACAGGGTTGTCGAACACTGAAGCTTTCTTT
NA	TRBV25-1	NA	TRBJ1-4	CASSEYSVHTNEKLFF	TGTGCCAGCAGTGAATACAGTGTACACACTAATGAAAAACTGTTTTTT
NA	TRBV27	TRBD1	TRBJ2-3	CASSPTSGQSSGDTDTQYF	TGTGCCAGCAGTCCTACCTCGGGACAGTCTTCAGGTGACACAGATACGCAGTATTTT
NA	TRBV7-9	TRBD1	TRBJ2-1	CASSLDRGSYNEQFF	TGTGCCAGCAGCTTAGACAGGGGTTCCTACAATGAGCAGTTCTTC
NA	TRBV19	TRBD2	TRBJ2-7	CASSRRTSGAPTDYEQYF	TGTGCCAGTAGCCGAAGGACTAGCGGGGCCCCAACAGACTACGAGCAGTACTTC
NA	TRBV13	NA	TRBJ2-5	CASSSRGGETQYF	TGTGCCAGCAGCTCCAGGGGCGGAGAGACCCAGTACTTC
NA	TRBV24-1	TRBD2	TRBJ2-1	CATSESLAANEQFF	TGTGCCACCAGTGAGTCCCTAGCGGCCAATGAGCAGTTCTTC
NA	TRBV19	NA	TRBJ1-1	CASSMGGAGMEAFF	TGTGCCAGTAGTATGGGCGGGGCAGGAATGGAAGCTTTCTTT
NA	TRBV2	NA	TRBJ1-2	CASSERGNYGYTF	TGTGCCAGCAGTGAAAGAGGGAACTATGGCTACACCTTC
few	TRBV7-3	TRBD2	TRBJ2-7	CASSPDSGSSYEQYF	TGTGCCAGCAGCCCAGATAGCGGGAGCTCCTACGAGCAGTACTTC
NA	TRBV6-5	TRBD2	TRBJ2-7	CASSLLLAGAYEQYF	TGTGCCAGCAGCTTACTGCTAGCGGGGGCCTACGAGCAGTACTTC
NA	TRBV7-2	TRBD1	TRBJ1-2	CASSPEVAGGYYGYTF	TGTGCCAGCAGCCCTGAGGTGGCAGGGGGCTACTATGGCTACACCTTC
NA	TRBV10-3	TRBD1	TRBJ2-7	CAAGQGAIGEQYF	TGTGCCGCCGGACAGGGGGCAATTGGCGAGCAGTACTTC
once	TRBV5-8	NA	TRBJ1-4	CASSVEGLANEKLFF	TGTGCCAGCAGCGTGGAGGGACTTGCTAATGAAAAACTGTTTTTT
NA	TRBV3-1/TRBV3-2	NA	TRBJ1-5	CASSPGGPQPQHF	TGTGCCAGCAGCCCCGGGGGGCCGCAGCCCCAGCATTTT
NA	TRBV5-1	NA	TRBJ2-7	CASTHWGQGTSYEQYF	TGCGCCAGCACCCATTGGGGGCAGGGTACGTCCTACGAGCAGTACTTC
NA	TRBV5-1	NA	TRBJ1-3	CASSLGGTASGNTIYF	TGCGCCAGCAGCTTGGGCGGCACGGCCTCTGGAAACACCATATATTTT
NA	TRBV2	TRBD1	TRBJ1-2	CASSEFPISSAGQSYGYTF	TGTGCCAGCAGTGAATTCCCTATAAGCAGCGCGGGACAGAGCTATGGCTACACCTTC
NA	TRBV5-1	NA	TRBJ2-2	CASSPVGSTGELFF	TGCGCCAGCAGCCCCGTCGGGTCCACCGGGGAGCTGTTTTTT
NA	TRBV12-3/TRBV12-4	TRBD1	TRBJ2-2	CASSWTGGELFF	TGTGCCAGCAGTTGGACAGGCGGGGAGCTGTTTTTT
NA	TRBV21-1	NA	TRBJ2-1	CASSNVLQGSRPIYNEQFF	TGTGCCAGCAGCAATGTCCTCCAGGGTTCCCGCCCGATATACAATGAGCAGTTCTTC